These T cell receptor beta chains were read from a single sample in a study of blood T cell repertoires in COVID-19. Repertoires were generated with immunoSEQ multiplex PCR, while TCRdb's copy carries only in-frame clones and drops some. Here the sample spans about 60,000 clones, about 77% being singletons. Sequenced material: peripheral blood. Receptors were obtained from a human donor in a cohort sampled during active COVID-19. Both conserved end residues are part of each CDR3. The D gene is left open where the match is weak. Clone size is stated in some rows and not others, as once, few, many or a class when expanded.

V gene	clone size	D gene	J gene	CDR3 protein	CDR3 DNA
TRBV4-3	-	TRBD1	TRBJ1-2	CASSQTGGGNYGYTF	TGCGCCAGCAGCCAAACAGGGGGCGGTAACTATGGCTACACCTTC
TRBV4-1	few	-	TRBJ1-1	CASSRGDRTWDTEAFF	TGCGCCAGCAGCAGGGGTGACAGGACCTGGGACACTGAAGCTTTCTTT
TRBV18	-	TRBD1	TRBJ2-2	CASSPRTGWTGELFF	TGTGCCAGCTCCCCGCGGACAGGATGGACCGGGGAGCTGTTTTTT
TRBV5-1	once	-	TRBJ1-3	CASSLAFGGPGNTIYF	TGCGCCAGCAGCTTGGCCTTCGGGGGGCCCGGAAACACCATATATTTT
TRBV5-1	-	-	TRBJ1-6	CASRDTINSPLHF	TGCGCCAGCAGGGACACGATCAATTCACCCCTCCACTTT
TRBV2	few	TRBD1	TRBJ1-5	CASGSGQQNQPQHF	TGTGCCAGCGGGTCGGGACAGCAAAATCAGCCCCAGCATTTT
TRBV6-5	-	TRBD1	TRBJ1-2	CASSYSTGGYYGYTF	TGTGCCAGCAGTTACTCGACAGGGGGGTACTATGGCTACACCTTC
TRBV3-1/TRBV3-2	-	TRBD1	TRBJ2-7	CASSRAGTEVRGQYF	TGTGCCAGCAGCCGGGCCGGGACAGAGGTACGCGGGCAGTACTTC
TRBV5-4	-	TRBD1	TRBJ1-3	CASSLGGTGGRGAGNTIYF	TGTGCCAGCAGCTTGGGTGGGACAGGGGGTAGAGGAGCTGGAAACACCATATATTTT
TRBV12-3/TRBV12-4	once	-	TRBJ1-2	CASSAGQPYGYTF	TGTGCCAGCAGTGCCGGACAGCCCTATGGCTACACCTTC
TRBV19	-	TRBD2	TRBJ2-5	CASSRLAGVPETQYF	TGTGCCAGTAGTAGACTAGCGGGAGTCCCGGAGACCCAGTACTTC
TRBV5-4	few	TRBD1	TRBJ1-2	CASSFGTGLGYGYTF	TGTGCCAGCAGCTTTGGGACAGGGTTGGGCTATGGCTACACCTTC
TRBV25-1	-	-	TRBJ1-2	CASSEVSGYGYTF	TGTGCCAGCAGTGAAGTAAGCGGGTATGGCTACACCTTC
TRBV15	-	-	TRBJ1-6	CATSTTGRSPLHF	TGTGCCACCAGCACAACAGGGAGATCACCCCTCCACTTT
TRBV4-3	-	-	TRBJ1-1	CASSRLLGGNTEAFF	TGCGCCAGCAGCCGGCTCCTCGGGGGAAACACTGAAGCTTTCTTT
TRBV4-2	-	-	TRBJ1-2	CASSQDQSAKQVGYTF	TGTGCCAGCAGCCAAGATCAGTCGGCGAAACAGGTGGGCTACACCTTC
TRBV30	-	-	TRBJ1-1	CAWRIPGVSTEAFF	TGTGCCTGGAGAATCCCAGGGGTAAGCACTGAAGCTTTCTTT
TRBV4-2	-	-	TRBJ2-4	CASSQDGGGTDIQYF	TGTGCCAGCAGCCAAGATGGGGGGGGCACGGACATTCAGTACTTC
TRBV21-1	-	-	TRBJ2-3	CASSKRGGEDTQYF	TGTGCCAGCAGCAAAAGGGGAGGGGAAGATACGCAGTATTTT
TRBV12-3/TRBV12-4	-	-	TRBJ1-1	CASSLSRGTEAFF	TGTGCCAGCAGTTTATCCAGGGGAACTGAAGCTTTCTTT
TRBV28	-	TRBD1	TRBJ2-1	CASSSTTGDNEQFF	TGTGCCAGCAGTTCAACGACAGGGGACAATGAGCAGTTCTTC
TRBV25-1	-	TRBD1	TRBJ2-7	CASSDDRTGLLGEQYF	TGTGCCAGCAGTGATGATAGGACAGGACTCCTGGGCGAGCAGTACTTC
TRBV13	-	-	TRBJ2-2	CASSPSQGRTGELFF	TGTGCCAGCAGCCCTTCTCAGGGTCGAACCGGGGAGCTGTTTTTT
TRBV19	-	TRBD1	TRBJ1-5	CASTRTGRDYQPQHF	TGTGCCAGTACTAGGACAGGGCGGGATTATCAGCCCCAGCATTTT
TRBV19	-	TRBD1	TRBJ2-4	CASSIGQGGNIQYF	TGTGCCAGTAGTATCGGACAGGGTGGGAACATTCAGTACTTC
TRBV3-1/TRBV3-2	few	-	TRBJ1-1	CASSHGGGYRTEAFF	TGTGCCAGCAGCCATGGGGGGGGGTATCGGACTGAAGCTTTCTTT
TRBV3-1/TRBV3-2	-	TRBD1	TRBJ1-2	CASSPTLQGMNGYTF	TGTGCCAGCAGCCCCACACTACAGGGGATGAACGGCTACACCTTC
TRBV9	once	-	TRBJ2-7	CASSVGSSVSSYEQYF	TGTGCCAGCAGCGTAGGGAGTTCCGTTAGCTCCTACGAGCAGTACTTC
TRBV7-9	few	-	TRBJ1-1	CASSLAGDTIEAFF	TGTGCCAGCAGCTTAGCGGGTGACACGATTGAAGCTTTCTTT
TRBV11-2	-	-	TRBJ2-3	CASSLRRESTDTQYF	TGTGCCAGCAGCTTAAGGCGGGAAAGCACAGATACGCAGTATTTT
TRBV19	few	TRBD1	TRBJ2-2	CASSIHPSTGTGRTGELFF	TGTGCCAGTAGTATACATCCTTCTACCGGGACAGGGAGGACCGGGGAGCTGTTTTTT
TRBV3-1/TRBV3-2	-	-	TRBJ2-7	CASSQGEGSYEQYF	TGTGCCAGCAGCCAAGGCGAAGGGAGCTACGAGCAGTACTTC
TRBV28	-	-	TRBJ1-5	CASSLLGGNQPQHF	TGTGCCAGCAGTTTATTGGGGGGAAATCAGCCCCAGCATTTT
TRBV29-1	few	TRBD2	TRBJ2-2	CSVSPGLEGGELFF	TGCAGCGTTTCACCGGGACTAGAGGGCGGGGAGCTGTTTTTT
TRBV12-5	-	-	TRBJ1-1	CASGLREDTEAFF	TGTGCTAGTGGTTTGCGTGAGGACACTGAAGCTTTCTTT
TRBV6-4	few	TRBD2	TRBJ2-2	CASGTSGTGELFF	TGTGCCAGCGGGACTAGCGGGACCGGGGAGCTGTTTTTT
TRBV19	-	TRBD2	TRBJ2-1	CASNSGLAGGVEQFF	TGTGCCAGTAACTCGGGACTAGCGGGGGGGGTTGAGCAGTTCTTC
TRBV3-1/TRBV3-2	-	-	TRBJ2-7	CASSQSRGAYEQYF	TGTGCCAGCAGCCAAAGCAGGGGGGCCTACGAGCAGTACTTC
TRBV28	-	-	TRBJ1-2	CAYAAGGYGYTF	TGTGCCTACGCCGCGGGCGGCTATGGCTACACCTTC
TRBV5-1	-	-	TRBJ1-6	CASKGQGSSYNSPLHF	TGCGCCAGCAAGGGTCAGGGGAGCTCCTATAATTCACCCCTCCACTTT
TRBV7-8	few	TRBD2	TRBJ2-3	CASSMLTSGSPDTQYF	TGTGCCAGCAGCATGTTAACTAGCGGGAGTCCAGATACGCAGTATTTT
TRBV7-2	-	TRBD1	TRBJ2-2	CASSAMAGGSGELFF	TGTGCCAGCAGCGCCATGGCAGGGGGCTCCGGGGAGCTGTTTTTT
TRBV7-2	few	TRBD1	TRBJ2-3	CASSYTDRGRSDTQYF	TGTGCCAGCAGCTATACGGACAGGGGAAGGTCAGATACGCAGTATTTT
TRBV9	-	-	TRBJ2-7	CASSPLRDYEQYF	TGTGCCAGTTCTCCCCTCCGGGACTACGAGCAGTACTTC
TRBV19	few	-	TRBJ2-2	CATPRSRGRTGTGELFF	TGTGCCACCCCCAGATCGAGAGGGAGAACGGGCACCGGGGAGCTGTTTTTT
TRBV7-2	-	TRBD2	TRBJ2-3	CASSTWTSGGSDTQYF	TGTGCCAGCAGCACCTGGACTAGCGGGGGGTCAGATACGCAGTATTTT
TRBV4-1	-	TRBD1	TRBJ2-2	CASSQVHTGGTGELFF	TGCGCCAGCAGCCAAGTCCACACAGGGGGTACCGGGGAGCTGTTTTTT
TRBV18	-	-	TRBJ1-2	CASSLQGEDYGYTF	TGTGCCAGCTCGCTACAGGGTGAGGATTATGGCTACACCTTC
TRBV19	-	-	TRBJ1-2	CASSPRVGVYGYTF	TGTGCCAGTAGTCCGAGGGTGGGAGTGTATGGCTACACCTTC
TRBV2	-	-	TRBJ2-3	CASSTLLVRPDTQYF	TGTGCCAGCAGTACCCTCCTTGTGCGTCCAGATACGCAGTATTTT
TRBV19	-	TRBD2	TRBJ2-3	CAGKERGEGDTQYF	TGTGCCGGAAAAGAGCGGGGGGAGGGAGATACGCAGTATTTT
TRBV19	-	TRBD2	TRBJ2-7	CASSIGASGSSYEQYF	TGTGCCAGTAGTATAGGGGCTAGCGGGAGCTCCTACGAGCAGTACTTC
TRBV6-6	-	-	TRBJ2-7	CASSYVVTDTHEQYF	TGTGCCAGCAGTTACGTGGTTACAGATACCCACGAGCAGTACTTC
TRBV7-2	-	-	TRBJ1-5	CASSLIDSSNQPQHF	TGTGCCAGCAGCTTAATTGACAGTAGCAATCAGCCCCAGCATTTT
TRBV5-6	-	-	TRBJ1-2	CASSYLQPGNYGYTF	TGTGCCAGCAGTTACCTTCAACCGGGGAACTATGGCTACACCTTC
TRBV27	-	TRBD2	TRBJ2-2	CASTWGQAGAHTGELFF	TGTGCCAGCACTTGGGGGCAAGCGGGAGCCCACACCGGGGAGCTGTTTTTT
TRBV30	-	-	TRBJ1-1	CAWSPLDSLNTEAFF	TGTGCCTGGAGCCCTCTGGACAGCCTGAACACTGAAGCTTTCTTT
TRBV18	-	-	TRBJ2-5	CASSPVGRQETQYF	TGTGCCAGCTCACCAGTTGGTAGACAGGAGACCCAGTACTTC